These 29 T cell receptor beta chains share one sample of origin, sequenced in a study of T cells in Graves' hyperthyroidism and ophthalmopathy (dated by TCRdb to between 2018 and 2021). Library preparation was by multiplex PCR. The reads were generated on an Illumina HiSeq 2000. The TCR beta CDR3 regions were amplified from the RNA transcripts. A first-round RT-PCR of the TCR CDR3 used the HTBI primer set with the Qiagen OneStep RT-PCR kit. TCRdb reanalyzed the raw reads on its own, using fastp at Q25 for trimming and MiXCR for clone calling, and kept in-frame beta chains. Merged by CDR3 protein, the rows form single entries marked with the most common genes and DNA. The sample profile shows about 520,000 distinct CDR3 sequences; around 22% of them were found once. Together, the top ten hold roughly 10% of the sample. Sequencing was performed on blood. These receptors all come from a woman in her 30s with Graves' ophthalmopathy.

V is TRBV20-1 and J is TRBJ1-2; 9 bases are shared with TRBD1. Per germline, CDR1 DFQATT and CDR2 SNEGSKA (reference sequence). The CDR3 totals 15 residues. The trim removed 6 bases at V and 4 bases at J, leaving 12 bases unmatched. Here the CDR3 reads CSARFPGQGIYGYTF. For the CDR3, the DNA is TGCAGTGCCAGATTCCCGGGACAGGGAATCTATGGCTACACCTTC.

This clonotype was found many times. The chain couples TRBV6-1 to TRBJ2-7, with D perhaps matching TRBD1 or TRBD2 (5 bases each). V lost 6 bases and J 1 base, leaving 13 bases between the germline ends. The CDR3 runs 14 residues. Germline V gene lookup returns CDR1 MNHNS and CDR2 SASEGT. CDR3 in amino acids: CASSEGPPSYEQYF. The CDR3 DNA reads as TGTGCCAGCAGCGAGGGACCGCCGTCCTACGAGCAGTACTTC.

The chain is built from TRBV6-2 or TRBV6-3 and TRBJ1-2; 9 bases line up with TRBD1. CDR1 and CDR2 (germline): MNHEY, SVGEGT. The CDR3 is made up of 14 amino acids. The ends lost 2 bases at V and 12 bases at J; junction bases unmatched: 10. The CDR3 region is CASSYGGTGNGHTF. The CDR3 region has the DNA TGTGCCAGCAGTTACGGAGGGACAGGGAACGGCCACACCTTC.

For the CDR3, the DNA is TGCGCCAGCAGCGTAGGATGGGGGACTGGAAACACCATATATTTT. Its protein product is CASSVGWGTGNTIYF. This chain connects TRBV4-1 to TRBJ1-3; maybe TRBD1 (5 bases). This CDR3 region has 15 residues. CDR1 and CDR2 from the germline V gene are MGHRA and YSYEKL. The V and J ends lost 5 bases and 2 bases respectively, with 13 bases between them.

This clonotype was observed a few times. The chain couples TRBV30 to TRBJ1-2; D may be TRBD1 (6 bases). The CDR3 has 13 residues. V was clipped by 3 bases and J by 7 bases, with 15 bases between them. The V gene's germline CDR1 is GTSNPN and CDR2 SVGIG (reference sequence). The CDR3 nucleotides read TGTGCCTGGAGGGGTACAGGGTCGGGTGGCTACACCTTC. Encoded protein: CAWRGTGSGGYTF.

This clonotype came up many times. CDR3 sequence reads: CASSLGSWETQYF. The CDR3 DNA follows: TGTGCCAGCAGCTTAGGGAGTTGGGAGACCCAGTACTTC. The chain joins TRBV7-2 to TRBJ2-5; D is undetermined. The length of the CDR3 is 13 residues. Trimming stripped 1 base from V and 5 bases from J, with 8 bases between. Germline assignment: CDR1 SGHTA and CDR2 FQGNSA.

This clonotype has at least ten counts. Because it lacks the conserved phenylalanine or tryptophan at the end, this CDR3 is likely a read error. The CDR3 loop reads CASSLGAANTGELFS. CDR3 sequence (DNA): TGTGCCAGCAGTTTGGGGGCCGCGAACACCGGGGAGCTGTTTTCT. The chain employs TRBV12-3 or TRBV12-4 and TRBJ2-2; possibly TRBD1 for D (6 bases). This CDR3 spans 15 amino acids. Between the trimmed V and J ends, which lost 3 bases and 0 bases, there was a span of 8 bases.

The chain links TRBV12-5 to TRBJ1-1, with no clear D. The CDR3 is 15 residues long. Germline values: CDR1 LGHNT, CDR2 FRNRAP. V gave up 3 bases and J gave up 0 bases, with 11 bases separating them. The CDR3 bases are TGTGCTAGTGGTTTTTTAGAATCTTTGAACACTGAAGCTTTCTTT. It encodes CASGFLESLNTEAFF.

This clonotype was observed at least ten times. V gene TRBV2 combines with J gene TRBJ2-7, with D uncertain. V was pared by 8 bases and J by 2 bases, with 7 bases between. In germline, CDR1 is SNHLY, CDR2 FYNNEI. This CDR3 region has 11 residues. The DNA for the CDR3 is TGTGCCAGCGCGCCCACCTACGAGCAGTACTTC. Translation gives CASAPTYEQYF.

At least ten counts were recorded for this clonotype. V and J are TRBV6-2 or TRBV6-3 and TRBJ1-5, with D uncertain. In germline, CDR1 is MNHEY, CDR2 SVGEGT. Deletions cut 4 bases from V and 7 bases from J, with 8 bases between. CDR3 length: 12 residues. Here the CDR3 reads CASSSYIQPQHF. The CDR3 bases are TGTGCCAGCAGTTCCTATATACAGCCCCAGCATTTT.

This clonotype was detected many times. V usage is TRBV4-1 and J usage is TRBJ1-2; no firm D call. V was pared by 1 base and J by 4 bases, with 10 bases between. The CDR3 spans 14 residues. Germline CDR1 is MGHRA and CDR2 is YSYEKL. The CDR3 region has the DNA TGCGCCAGCAGCCAAGTTCCGGGTAGCTATGGCTACACCTTC. Residues: CASSQVPGSYGYTF.

This clonotype was observed many times. The V gene is TRBV7-8, the J gene TRBJ2-5; the D gene could be TRBD1 or TRBD2 (6 bases each). Germline V lookup: CDR1 SGHVS, CDR2 FQNEAQ. This CDR3 has 14 amino acids. V lost 5 bases and J lost 5, with 15 bases in between. CDR3 amino acids: CASSPWGAWETQYF. The CDR3 nucleotides are TGTGCCAGCAGCCCGTGGGGGGCCTGGGAGACCCAGTACTTC.

This chain joins TRBV29-1 and TRBJ2-2; D is possibly TRBD1 or TRBD2 (5 bases each). The V end lost 4 bases, the J end lost 3 bases, and 9 bases lay between the germline ends. The germline gives CDR1 SQVTM, CDR2 ANQGSEA. The CDR3 loop spans 13 amino acids. In nucleotides, the CDR3 is TGCAGCGTTGGAATGGGGGACACCGGGGAGCTGTTTTTT. Its protein is CSVGMGDTGELFF.

V is TRBV24-1 and J is TRBJ1-5; 7 bases agree with TRBD1. The J segment lost 0 bases and the V segment lost 4 bases, leaving 5 bases of the junction unmatched. Germline V gives CDR1 KGHDR, CDR2 SFDVKD. The CDR3 is made up of 16 amino acids. DNA for the CDR3: TGTGCCACCAGTGACTCGGGACAGATTAGCAATCAGCCCCAGCATTTT. It is translated as CATSDSGQISNQPQHF.

This clonotype was seen ten or more times. The chain recombines TRBV25-1 with TRBJ1-1; unclear D gene. V dropped 7 bases and J dropped 6 bases, with 12 bases sitting between them. Per the germline V gene, CDR1 is MGHDK and CDR2 is SYGVNS. This CDR3 has 12 amino acids. Written as DNA, the CDR3 is TGTGCCAGCAAGGGAGGGCGGGCTGAAGCTTTCTTT. Its translation is CASKGGRAEAFF.

This clonotype was seen at least ten times. The genes are TRBV20-1 and TRBJ1-2; D remains unclear. The length of the CDR3 is 10 residues. V lost 5 bases, J lost 1 base, and 2 bases lay in between. From germline, CDR1 is DFQATT and CDR2 SNEGSKA (reference sequence). This CDR3 reads CSAFNYGYTF. The CDR3, as DNA: TGCAGTGCTTTTAACTATGGCTACACCTTC.

The table lists this clonotype with a few counts. The J gene is TRBJ1-2, the V gene TRBV12-3 or TRBV12-4, with D uncertain. The CDR3 covers 13 residues. Trimming removed 5 bases at V and 8 bases at J, with 15 bases between. The CDR3, as DNA: TGTGCCAGCAGTCTCGGTTCCGGGAGGGGCTACACCTTC. Its translation is CASSLGSGRGYTF.

This clonotype was picked up many times. This chain connects TRBV6-1 to TRBJ1-5; 8 nucleotides match TRBD1. After removal of 6 bases from V and 4 bases from J, the junction contained 8 bases not matched to a gene. The CDR3 contains 15 residues. The germline V gene encodes CDR1 MNHNS and CDR2 SASEGT. CDR3 sequence (DNA): TGTGCCAGCAGGTCAACAGGGGGGAGTAATCAGCCCCAGCATTTT. As protein: CASRSTGGSNQPQHF.

About this clonotype itself: This CDR3 fails to terminate in the conserved phenylalanine or tryptophan, so it likely reflects a read error. The DNA is left out, because the CDR3 cannot be placed on it with certainty; the CDR3 is given as TCRdb lists it. V is TRBV27 and J is TRBJ2-4; the table calls TRBD1, which could not be checked here. The germline V gene has CDR1 MNHEY and CDR2 SMNVEV (reference sequence). The CDR3 length equals 8 residues, ends included. The CDR3 region is CASSRGTG.

This clonotype was counted many times. V is TRBV19 and J is TRBJ2-2; D is undetermined. V dropped 3 bases and J dropped 3 bases, with 8 bases sitting between them. This CDR3 has 14 residues. Per germline, CDR1 LNHDA and CDR2 SQIVND (reference sequence). CDR3 DNA: TGTGCCAGTAGTATTACGGGCGACACCGGGGAGCTGTTTTTT. Protein sequence: CASSITGDTGELFF.

In its sample, this clonotype was seen many times. The rearrangement joins TRBV30 to TRBJ2-4; 9 bases agree with TRBD1. The CDR3 spans 15 residues. Germline values: CDR1 GTSNPN, CDR2 SVGIG (reference sequence). V shed 1 base and J 3 bases; nucleotides not matched to a gene: 4. The CDR3: CAWSEDRGFKNIQYF. The CDR3 bases are TGTGCCTGGAGTGAAGACAGGGGGTTCAAAAACATTCAGTACTTC.

This CDR3 reads CASSQAGTGANQPQHF. CDR3 coding DNA: TGCGCCAGCAGCCAAGCCGGGACAGGGGCCAATCAGCCCCAGCATTTT. The V and J genes are TRBV4-1 and TRBJ1-5, with 10 bases aligning to TRBD1. Germline values: CDR1 MGHRA, CDR2 YSYEKL. This CDR3 spans 16 amino acids. V lost 1 base, J lost 3 bases, and 3 bases stayed unmatched.

The sample holds many counts of this clonotype. J is TRBJ1-3 and V is TRBV9; D is uncertain. The ends were cut back, 4 bases at V and 2 bases at J, with 13 bases in the middle. CDR3 length: 15 amino acids. Per germline, CDR1 SGDLS and CDR2 YYNGEE. As DNA, the CDR3 is TGTGCCAGCAGCCCGGGGATCTCAGCTGGAAACACCATATATTTT. Protein sequence: CASSPGISAGNTIYF. Using reference TRBV9 and TRBJ1-3 for the parts outside the CDR3, the full variable domain is DSGVTQTPKHLITATGQRVTLRCSPRSGDLSVYWYQQSLDQGLQFLIQYYNGEERAKGNILERFSAQQFPDLHSELNLSSLELGDSALYFCASSPGISAGNTIYFGEGSWLTVV.

In the case of this clonotype: No conserved phenylalanine or tryptophan is present at the end of the CDR3, so a read error is the likely explanation. The chain employs TRBV10-3 and TRBJ1-3; 10 bases map to TRBD1. Germline V gene sequence: CDR1 ENHRY, CDR2 SYGVKD. This CDR3 contains 13 residues. The ends lost 8 bases at V and 6 bases at J; junction bases unmatched: 4. This CDR3 is CAIGTGVLNTIYL. Here the CDR3 DNA reads TGTGCCATCGGGACAGGGGTCCTAAACACCATATATCTT.

In regard to this clonotype: Given a much more abundant clone one base away, this may be a read error. The chain has TRBV19 and TRBJ1-2; D is uncertain. CDR3 size: 14 residues. The germline V gene encodes CDR1 LNHDA and CDR2 SQIVND (reference sequence). CDR3 sequence reads: CASSIDRFNYGYAF. In DNA, the CDR3 is TGTGCCAGTAGTATAGACAGATTTAACTATGGCTACGCCTTC.

In this sample, this clonotype turned up many times. V is TRBV6-5 and J is TRBJ1-3; D gene ambiguous. CDR1 is MNHEY, CDR2 SVGAGI, per germline. The CDR3 runs 15 residues. Trimming cost V 2 bases and J 7 bases, with 15 bases left between them. The CDR3, as DNA: TGTGCCAGCAGTTACGGCAGATCGTTAACGAACACCATATATTTT. Its translation is CASSYGRSLTNTIYF.

This clonotype came up many times. This chain uses TRBV25-1 with TRBJ1-5; D is unclear. This CDR3 is built from 17 residues. The germline CDR1 and CDR2 sequences are MGHDK and SYGVNS. The ends were cut back, 1 base at V and 0 bases at J, with 13 bases in the middle. In nucleotides, the CDR3 is TGTGCCAGCAGTGAATCCGAGGGCGGGTATAGCAATCAGCCCCAGCATTTT. This codes for CASSESEGGYSNQPQHF.

The V and J genes are TRBV6-2 or TRBV6-3 and TRBJ2-2, with D perhaps matching TRBD2 (6 bases). CDR3 length equals 17 residues. CDR1 is MNHEY, CDR2 SVGEGT, per germline. Trimming left V 2 bases short and J 1 base short, with 14 bases between. CDR3 in DNA: TGTGCCAGCAGTTACCCCTCGGCGGGATTGAACACCGGGGAGCTGTTTTTT. Its translation is CASSYPSAGLNTGELFF.

V and J are TRBV19 and TRBJ2-7; 11 bases are a match to TRBD2. Germline trimming cut 3 bases from V and 3 bases from J; bases unmatched to any gene: 4. The CDR3 sequence is 15 residues long. The germline V gene has CDR1 LNHDA and CDR2 SQIVND (reference sequence). The CDR3 DNA reads as TGTGCCAGTAGTATTGGGACTAGCGGAAACTACGAGCAGTACTTC. This codes for CASSIGTSGNYEQYF. The full variable domain, completed using reference TRBV19 and TRBJ2-7, is DGGITQSPKYLFRKEGQNVTLSCEQNLNHDAMYWYRQDPGQGLRLIYYSQIVNDFQKGDIAEGYSVSREKKESFPLTVTSAQKNPTAFYLCASSIGTSGNYEQYFGPGTRLTVT.